This is a list of T cell receptor beta chains from one sample in a study of shared clonotypes between healthy human individuals. Assay used: immunoSEQ multiplex PCR; TCRdb lists only in-frame clones, some missing. The data hold about 100,000 clones, with roughly 66% observed a single time. Sequencing was carried out using memory CD8+ T cells sorted from blood. The receptors originated from a woman aged 25-40 years in good health. CDR3s include the opening cysteine and the closing phenylalanine or tryptophan. The order of the fields is CDR3 DNA, CDR3 protein, V gene, clone size, J gene, D gene. D genes are given only for firm matches. Rows may omit the clone size; those that give it use once, few, many or a size class.

TGTGCCAGCAGTCGTAGAAGGGCGGCAAAAGAGACCCAGTACTTC,CASSRRRAAKETQYF,TRBV13,NA,TRBJ2-5,NA
TGCGCCAGCAGCCGCCACCCCAGGGTTTCGAATGAGCAGTTCTTC,CASSRHPRVSNEQFF,TRBV4-1,once,TRBJ2-1,NA
TGTGCCAGCAGTTTAGTCCTCGGGGAGCAGTACTTC,CASSLVLGEQYF,TRBV28,many,TRBJ2-7,NA
TGTGCCACCCAGTATAGCTACGAGCAGTACTTC,CATQYSYEQYF,TRBV27,NA,TRBJ2-7,NA
TGTGCCAGCAGTGAAGGACAGGGGGCGGGTTATGGCTACACCTTC,CASSEGQGAGYGYTF,TRBV6-1,NA,TRBJ1-2,TRBD1
TGTGCCAGCAGTGTTAGCAGAGGCAGCTCCTACGAGCAGTACTTC,CASSVSRGSSYEQYF,TRBV28,NA,TRBJ2-7,NA
TGTGCCAGAAGCTCTACAGGGCAGGGGGCTTCCGAGCAGTACTTC,CARSSTGQGASEQYF,TRBV9,NA,TRBJ2-7,TRBD1
TGTGCCAGCAGTGAAGAGGGTGGTTCTGGGGCCAACGTCCTGACTTTC,CASSEEGGSGANVLTF,TRBV6-1,NA,TRBJ2-6,NA
TGTGCCAGCAGCTACCCGGGACTAGCGATACATGAGCAGTTCTTC,CASSYPGLAIHEQFF,TRBV5-6,NA,TRBJ2-1,TRBD2
TGTGCCGTCCAGGGGGCGCGGGTCTCCGAGCAGTACTTC,CAVQGARVSEQYF,TRBV30,NA,TRBJ2-7,TRBD1
TGCGCCAGCAGCCCTCGGACTAGCGGGAGAGTCGGGGAGCTGTTTTTT,CASSPRTSGRVGELFF,TRBV4-1,NA,TRBJ2-2,TRBD2
TGTGCCAGCAGCCCCACCCGGGACAGGGATCAGCCCCAGCATTTT,CASSPTRDRDQPQHF,TRBV28,NA,TRBJ1-5,TRBD1
TGTGCCAGCAGCTTAGCGGGAAGGGGCTGGGAGACCCAGTACTTC,CASSLAGRGWETQYF,TRBV7-6,NA,TRBJ2-5,NA
TGTGCCACCAGCAGAGATCGGGCGGGAGTTGAGACCCAGTACTTC,CATSRDRAGVETQYF,TRBV15,few,TRBJ2-5,TRBD2
TGTGCCAGCAGTGAAGCGACGGACACCGGGGAGCTGTTTTTT,CASSEATDTGELFF,TRBV6-1,NA,TRBJ2-2,NA
TGTGCCAGCACACAGGGGGGAATGAACACTGAAGCTTTCTTT,CASTQGGMNTEAFF,TRBV25-1,NA,TRBJ1-1,TRBD1
TGTGCCAGCAGCTCGCACTGGGGGAGTGAGCAGTTCTTC,CASSSHWGSEQFF,TRBV7-8,NA,TRBJ2-1,NA
TGTGCCAGCAGCTTGCCCCTTACTAGCTCCTACGAGCAGTACTTC,CASSLPLTSSYEQYF,TRBV7-8,NA,TRBJ2-7,NA
TGTGCCAGCAGCTTTAGCAGGGGCTCTGATCCTTATGGCTACACCTTC,CASSFSRGSDPYGYTF,TRBV11-1,many,TRBJ1-2,NA
TGTGCCAGCAGTCGACGGGACTCCCGAGATGTGTACTTC,CASSRRDSRDVYF,TRBV27,NA,TRBJ2-7,NA
TGTGCCAGCAGCCCCCGAGAGGGTCCGTATGGCTACACCTTC,CASSPREGPYGYTF,TRBV5-4,medium-sized,TRBJ1-2,NA
TGTGCCAGCAGTGAATCCGACCGGAACACTGAAGCTTTCTTT,CASSESDRNTEAFF,TRBV25-1,few,TRBJ1-1,NA
TGTGCCAGCAGTGGGGGACTAGCGGGAGGGCCCGAGCAGTACTTC,CASSGGLAGGPEQYF,TRBV25-1,once,TRBJ2-7,TRBD2
TGTGCCAGCAGTGAGAACCGGGACAGGGTGGCCGGGGAGCTGTTTTTT,CASSENRDRVAGELFF,TRBV6-4,many,TRBJ2-2,TRBD1
TGTGCCAGCTCACCACAAGACAGGGGGAACACCGGGGAGCTGTTTTTT,CASSPQDRGNTGELFF,TRBV18,NA,TRBJ2-2,TRBD1
TGTGCCAGCAGTGCCACGACAGGCGGTGGCACAGATACGCAGTATTTT,CASSATTGGGTDTQYF,TRBV6-4,many,TRBJ2-3,NA
TGCGCCAGCAGCCGGCGGGGGGGTCTCCGCAATCAGCCCCAGCATTTT,CASSRRGGLRNQPQHF,TRBV4-1,NA,TRBJ1-5,NA
TGTGCCAGCAGACGTACAGGGGGCGCCAATGGCTACACCTTC,CASRRTGGANGYTF,TRBV5-4,few,TRBJ1-2,TRBD1
TGTGCCAGCAGTGAAAAGAGCTCCTACGAGCAGTACTTC,CASSEKSSYEQYF,TRBV25-1,NA,TRBJ2-7,NA
TGTGCCAGCTCAGCCCAGGGGGGCGGCCACACCTTC,CASSAQGGGHTF,TRBV18,once,TRBJ1-2,TRBD1
TGTGCCAGCAGTAAGAGACAGGGCCCCTACGAGCAGTACTTC,CASSKRQGPYEQYF,TRBV6-1,once,TRBJ2-7,TRBD1